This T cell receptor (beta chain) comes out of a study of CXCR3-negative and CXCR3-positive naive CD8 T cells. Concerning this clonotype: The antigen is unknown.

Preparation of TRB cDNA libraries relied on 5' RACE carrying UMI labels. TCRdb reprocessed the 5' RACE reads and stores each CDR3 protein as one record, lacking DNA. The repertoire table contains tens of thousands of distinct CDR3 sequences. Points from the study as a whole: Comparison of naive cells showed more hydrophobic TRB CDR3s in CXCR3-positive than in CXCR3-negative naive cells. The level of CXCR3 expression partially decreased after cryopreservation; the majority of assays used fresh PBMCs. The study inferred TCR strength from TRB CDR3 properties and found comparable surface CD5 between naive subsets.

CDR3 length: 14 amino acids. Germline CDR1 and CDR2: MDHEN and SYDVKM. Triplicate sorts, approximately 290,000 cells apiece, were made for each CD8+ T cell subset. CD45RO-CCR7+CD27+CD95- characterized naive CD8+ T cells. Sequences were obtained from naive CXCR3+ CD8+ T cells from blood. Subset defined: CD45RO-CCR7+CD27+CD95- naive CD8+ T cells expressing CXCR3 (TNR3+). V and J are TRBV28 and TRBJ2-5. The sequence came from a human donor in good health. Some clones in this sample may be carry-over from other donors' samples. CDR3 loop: CASSTVRIAETQYF.